The 14 T cell receptor beta chains in this list originate from one sample, sequenced in a study of T-cell memory formation after mild COVID-19. TCRdb called the 5' RACE reads again in MiXCR, with one record for every CDR3 protein. This table holds approximately 580,000 distinct CDR3 sequences, about 20% found once. The sequenced material came from PBMCs or a T cell subset sorted from them (not recorded which). These receptors originate from an adult woman who had mild COVID-19 (a few samples of this study predate the infection). Cell type and time point are not known.

This clonotype was counted at least ten times. This chain connects TRBV7-8 to TRBJ1-4; TRBD1 matches 8 bases. Germline V gives CDR1 SGHVS, CDR2 FQNEAQ. V trimming: 1 base; J trimming: 6 bases; junction bases outside the gene matches: 4. The length of the CDR3 is 15 residues. The CDR3 DNA reads TGTGCCAGCAGCTTAGGGACAGGGATAGATGAAAAACTGTTTTTT. It is translated as CASSLGTGIDEKLFF.

The chain employs TRBV5-1 and TRBJ2-7; 12 bases are shared with TRBD2. CDR1 is SGHRS, CDR2 YFSETQ, per germline. The V gene end was trimmed by 4 bases and the J gene end by 5 bases; junction bases not matched to a gene: 7. The CDR3 spans 15 residues. As DNA, the CDR3 is TGCGCCAGCAGCCTTACTAGCGGGGGGATTGACGAGCAGTACTTC. Its protein is CASSLTSGGIDEQYF.

J is TRBJ1-2 and V is TRBV20-1, with TRBD1 as a possible D gene (6 bases). Per the germline V gene, CDR1 is DFQATT and CDR2 is SNEGSKA (reference sequence). V gave up 2 bases and J gave up 4 bases, with 14 bases separating them. The CDR3 covers 14 residues. The CDR3 DNA is TGCAGTGCTAGATCACAGGGTCGCGGCTATGGCTACACCTTC. Its translation is CSARSQGRGYGYTF.

There are a few counts of this clonotype. The chain has TRBV27 and TRBJ2-3; D possibly matches TRBD1 or TRBD2 (5 bases each). The CDR3 totals 14 residues. CDR1 and CDR2 from the germline V gene are MNHEY and SMNVEV (reference sequence). Deletions cut 5 bases from V and 3 bases from J, with 12 bases between. This chain's CDR3 is CASSRGFGTDTQYF. The CDR3 region has the DNA TGTGCCAGCAGTCGGGGCTTCGGGACAGATACGCAGTATTTT.

This clonotype occurred many times. The chain is built from TRBV11-3 and TRBJ2-2; TRBD1 matches at 7 bases. The CDR3 contains 11 residues. Germline-derived CDR1 and CDR2 are SGHNT and YENEEA. The V gene end was trimmed by 10 bases and the J gene end by 7 bases; junction bases not matched to a gene: 3. Written as DNA, the CDR3 is TGTGCCACACAGGGGTACGGGGAGCTGTTTTTT. It codes for CATQGYGELFF.

Only a few counts were recorded for this clonotype. The J gene is TRBJ2-5, the V gene TRBV5-5; either TRBD1 or TRBD2 may supply D (5 bases each). V was trimmed by 2 bases and J by 3 bases, leaving 11 bases between them. Germline loops: CDR1 SGHKS, CDR2 YYEKEE (reference sequence). This CDR3 is 14 amino acids long. As DNA, the CDR3 is TGTGCCAGCAGCTTAGAGGGGCTGAAAGAGACCCAGTACTTC. As protein: CASSLEGLKETQYF.

This clonotype occurred a few times. This rearrangement joins TRBV7-3 to TRBJ2-1; 13 bases line up with TRBD2. V lost 3 bases and J lost 7; bases outside the gene matches: 3. Per germline, CDR1 SGHTA and CDR2 FQGTGA. This CDR3 spans 15 amino acids. The CDR3 spells CASSFGTSGTNEQFF. DNA of the CDR3: TGTGCCAGCAGCTTCGGGACTAGCGGGACTAATGAGCAGTTCTTC.

The genes are TRBV7-9 and TRBJ1-1, with a tentative D call TRBD1 (5 bases). From germline, CDR1 is SEHNR and CDR2 FQNEAQ (reference sequence). The CDR3 has 14 residues. The V end lost 1 base, the J end lost 12 bases, and 18 bases lay between the germline ends. The CDR3 DNA is TGTGCCAGCAGCTTAGAGTCGGCAGGGCCCTTACCTTTCTTT. It specifies CASSLESAGPLPFF. The entire variable domain, with the rest obtained from reference TRBV7-9 and TRBJ1-1, is as follows: DTGVSQNPRHKITKRGQNVTFRCDPISEHNRLYWYRQTLGQGPEFLTYFQNEAQLEKSRLLSDRFSAERPKGSFSTLEIQRTEQGDSAMYLCASSLESAGPLPFFGQGTRLTVV.

This clonotype turned up a few times. The V gene is TRBV4-1, the J gene TRBJ1-4; 7 bases fit TRBD1. The germline V gene encodes CDR1 MGHRA and CDR2 YSYEKL. CDR3 length: 15 residues. V lost 1 base to trimming and J lost 1 base; unmatched junction nucleotides: 0. The CDR3 DNA reads TGCGCCAGCAGCCAAGGACAGGGAACTAATGAAAAACTGTTTTTT. The encoded protein is CASSQGQGTNEKLFF.

The CDR3 DNA reads TGCGCCAGCAGCCAAAAGAGAAGGGATGGCTACACCTTC. Its protein product is CASSQKRRDGYTF. The chain links TRBV4-3 to TRBJ1-2; D call uncertain. Germline CDR1 is LGHNA and CDR2 is YSLEER. The CDR3 contains 13 residues. Trimming removed 2 bases from V and 6 bases from J, with 10 bases in between.

This clonotype was found a few times. The V gene is TRBV6-2 or TRBV6-3, the J gene TRBJ2-1; D is unclear. The V end was cut by 1 base, the J end by 0 bases, with 4 bases between. Germline loops: CDR1 MNHEY, CDR2 SVGEGT. The CDR3 is 14 amino acids. In nucleotides, the CDR3 is TGTGCCAGCAGTTACTTTAGCTCCTACAATGAGCAGTTCTTC. This sequence encodes CASSYFSSYNEQFF.

The V and J genes are TRBV20-1 and TRBJ2-2; 7 bases are a match to TRBD1. There are 15 residues in the CDR3. V was clipped by 0 bases and J by 0 bases; unmatched bases: 1. Looked up from germline, CDR1 is DFQATT and CDR2 is SNEGSKA (reference sequence). CDR3 sequence (DNA): TGCAGTGCTAGAGAGGGGACAGCGAACACCGGGGAGCTGTTTTTT. Protein sequence: CSAREGTANTGELFF.

In this sample, this clonotype turned up a few times. The rearrangement joins TRBV12-3 or TRBV12-4 to TRBJ1-2; D gene ambiguous. There are 16 residues in the CDR3. The ends were cut back, 3 bases at V and 4 bases at J, with 18 bases in the middle. The CDR3 loop reads CASSFLFLESGYGYTF. The DNA for the CDR3 is TGTGCCAGCAGTTTCTTGTTCCTAGAGTCGGGCTATGGCTACACCTTC.

The chain combines TRBV12-3 or TRBV12-4 with TRBJ2-7; D gene uncertain. The CDR3 runs 13 residues. The ends were cut back, 4 bases at V and 3 bases at J, with 10 bases in the middle. The CDR3 DNA reads TGTGCCAGCAGTTCCCTAATTGACTACGAGCAGTACTTC. It encodes CASSSLIDYEQYF.